The 10 T cell receptor beta chains reported below all come from one sample, sequenced in a study of blood T cell repertoires in COVID-19. Libraries were prepared by immunoSEQ multiplex PCR; TCRdb keeps only in-frame clonotypes and omits some of them. The table lists hundreds of thousands of clones, around nine tenths of them singletons, with approximately 1.5% in the top ten. Sequenced material: peripheral blood. The receptors were sampled from a woman in her fifties or sixties who had recovered from COVID-19.

The chain recombines TRBV28 with TRBJ2-7; D possibly corresponds to TRBD1 (6 bases). There are 17 residues in the CDR3. The V and J ends lost 1 base and 3 bases respectively, with 19 bases between them. CDR1 and CDR2 from the germline V gene are MDHEN and SYDVKM. CDR3 nucleotides: TGTGCCAGCAGTTTATATTTCGGCGCCAGGGGTCTCTACGAGCAGTACTTC. Its translation is CASSLYFGARGLYEQYF.

The CDR3 reads CASTRQGFPITGELFF. As DNA, the CDR3 is TGTGCCAGCACCAGACAGGGGTTCCCGATCACCGGGGAGCTGTTTTTT. V gene TRBV9 combines with J gene TRBJ2-2, with TRBD1 identical over 8 bases. CDR1 is SGDLS and CDR2 is YYNGEE in the germline V gene. J was trimmed by 4 bases and V by 6 bases; bases with no gene match: 11. CDR3 length: 16 residues. Variable domain in full (rest from reference TRBV9 and TRBJ2-2): DSGVTQTPKHLITATGQRVTLRCSPRSGDLSVYWYQQSLDQGLQFLIQYYNGEERAKGNILERFSAQQFPDLHSELNLSSLELGDSALYFCASTRQGFPITGELFFGEGSRLTVL.

CDR3 region: CASSTGKNSPLHF. CDR3 in DNA: TGTGCCAGCAGTACAGGGAAAAATTCACCCCTCCACTTT. The J gene is TRBJ1-6, the V gene TRBV6-5; D is perhaps TRBD1 (6 bases). This CDR3 region has 13 residues. Trimming stripped 5 bases from V and 7 bases from J, with 9 bases between. CDR1 is MNHEY, CDR2 SVGAGI, per germline.

The chain is built from TRBV2 and TRBJ2-7, with a possible D match to TRBD2 (6 bases). CDR3 length: 14 amino acids. Looked up from germline, CDR1 is SNHLY and CDR2 is FYNNEI. V lost 5 bases and J lost 5, with 16 bases in between. CDR3 bases: TGTGCCAGCAGTCTATTAAGGGCGGGACACGAGCAGTACTTC. It translates to CASSLLRAGHEQYF.

This rearrangement joins TRBV18 to TRBJ1-6; TRBD1 matches at 8 bases. CDR3 size: 14 residues. With 3 bases clipped from V and 5 bases from J, the junction kept 0 bases outside the gene matches. Germline lookup yields CDR1 KGHSH and CDR2 LQKENI. This CDR3 is CASSPGQDNSPLHF. Written as DNA, the CDR3 is TGTGCCAGCTCACCGGGACAGGATAATTCACCCCTCCACTTT.

The chain has TRBV6-5 and TRBJ1-2; perhaps TRBD1 as D (5 bases). Germline CDR1 is MNHEY and CDR2 is SVGAGI. The CDR3 has 13 residues. Trimming shortened V by 10 bases and J by 5 bases, and 17 bases separated the two germline ends. The CDR3 sequence is CATGARGVYGYTF. CDR3 DNA: TGTGCCACCGGGGCCCGGGGGGTATATGGCTACACCTTC.

This clone appeared a few times. The chain recombines TRBV25-1 with TRBJ1-3; unclear D gene. Looked up from germline, CDR1 is MGHDK and CDR2 is SYGVNS. CDR3 size: 15 residues. The germline V and J ends were trimmed by 1 base and 0 bases, with 7 bases remaining between them. This chain's CDR3 is CASSEFLSSGNTIYF. CDR3 bases: TGTGCCAGCAGTGAATTTCTGAGCTCTGGAAACACCATATATTTT.

The chain has TRBV29-1 and TRBJ1-4; 10 bases align to TRBD1. The CDR3 contains 15 residues. Germline V gene sequence: CDR1 SQVTM, CDR2 ANQGSEA. Losses at the gene ends were 8 bases for V and 4 bases for J; bases not matched to a gene: 10. The CDR3 nucleotides are TGCAGCTCCTCAGGTGGGACAGGGGTTAATGAAAAACTGTTTTTT. Translation gives CSSSGGTGVNEKLFF.

The chain couples TRBV4-1 to TRBJ2-6; TRBD2 might be the D (6 bases). This CDR3 contains 19 residues. Trimming cost V 2 bases and J 2 bases, with 19 bases left between them. The germline CDR1 and CDR2 sequences are MGHRA and YSYEKL. The CDR3 coding sequence is TGCGCCAGCAGCCAAAGGGGAGGCCAGGTGAGGGCTGGGGCCAACGTCCTGACTTTC. It is translated as CASSQRGGQVRAGANVLTF.

The chain carries TRBV12-3 or TRBV12-4 and TRBJ1-6; possibly TRBD1 for D (5 bases). Trimming cost V 2 bases and J 8 bases, with 7 bases left between them. The CDR3 length is 13 residues. DNA of the CDR3: TGTGCCAGCAGTTTATGGGGGGATTCACCCCTCCACTTT. Residues: CASSLWGDSPLHF.